One and the same sample provided the 2 T cell receptor beta chains below, sequenced in a study of identical twins. Using its own MiXCR run on the 5' RACE reads, TCRdb lists one record per CDR3 protein. The repertoire consists of about 340,000 distinct CDR3 sequences, with roughly 9% occurring once and the leading ten covering under 10%. The sequencing input was naive T cells sorted from blood. Every receptor here comes from a woman aged 50 to 65 in good health.

In this sample, this clonotype turned up many times. The CDR3 DNA is TGCGCCAGCAGCTGGGGGACAGGGGCTCAGTTCTTC. Amino acid sequence: CASSWGTGAQFF. The rearrangement joins TRBV5-1 to TRBJ2-1, with 10 bases that match TRBD1. Germline V CDR1 and CDR2: SGHRS, YFSETQ. V lost 3 bases to trimming and J lost 13 bases; unmatched junction nucleotides: 4. The CDR3 spans 12 residues.

J is TRBJ2-5 and V is TRBV5-1; TRBD2 matches 11 bases. Trimming removed 0 bases from V and 2 bases from J; junction bases left unmatched: 9. Looked up from germline, CDR1 is SGHRS and CDR2 is YFSETQ. This CDR3 has 18 residues. The DNA of the CDR3 is TGCGCCAGCAGCTTGGGCACTAGCGGGAGTTGGTGGCAAGAGACCCAGTACTTC. It codes for CASSLGTSGSWWQETQYF.